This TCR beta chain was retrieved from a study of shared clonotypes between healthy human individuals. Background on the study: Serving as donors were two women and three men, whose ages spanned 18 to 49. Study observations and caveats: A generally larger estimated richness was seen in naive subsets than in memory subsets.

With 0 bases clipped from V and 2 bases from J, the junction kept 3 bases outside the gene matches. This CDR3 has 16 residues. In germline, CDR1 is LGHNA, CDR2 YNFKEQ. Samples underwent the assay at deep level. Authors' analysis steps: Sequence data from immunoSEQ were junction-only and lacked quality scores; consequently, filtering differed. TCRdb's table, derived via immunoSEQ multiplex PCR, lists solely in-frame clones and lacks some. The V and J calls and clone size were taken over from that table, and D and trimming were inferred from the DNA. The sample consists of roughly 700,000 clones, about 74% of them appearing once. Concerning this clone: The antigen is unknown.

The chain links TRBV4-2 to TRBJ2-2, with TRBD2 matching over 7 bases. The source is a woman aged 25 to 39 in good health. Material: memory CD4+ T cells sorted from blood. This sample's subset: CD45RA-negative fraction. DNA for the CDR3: TGTGCCAGCAGCCAAGAAGCTAGCGGAAACACCGGGGAGCTGTTTTTT. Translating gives CASSQEASGNTGELFF.